A selection of T cell receptor beta chains follows, all from one sample in a study of blood T cell repertoires in COVID-19. The assay was immunoSEQ multiplex PCR, and TCRdb's table has in-frame clones only and misses some. Of around 160,000 clones in the sample, 75% to 90% were seen once. The sequenced sample consisted of PBMCs or T cells enriched from blood (not recorded which). Receptor source: a woman aged 55-69 years who had recovered from COVID-19. The CDR3 runs from the conserved cysteine through the conserved F or W. The D gene is left open where the match is weak. Size is omitted from some rows. Given values are once, few, many or a class for expanded clones.

TRBJ1-1,-,TRBV6-5,-,TGTGCCAGCAGTTACATCATTCAGGGGGAAGCTTTCTTT,CASSYIIQGEAFF
TRBJ2-2,-,TRBV24-1,-,TGTGCCACCAGTAAGTCCGGGAGCTCTGGGGAGCTGTTTTTT,CATSKSGSSGELFF
TRBJ1-3,-,TRBV25-1,-,TGTGCCAGCAGTGAATCCGGGACACTCTCGGCCGGAAACACCATATATTTT,CASSESGTLSAGNTIYF
TRBJ2-7,TRBD2,TRBV9,-,TGTGCCAGCAGCGTAGGAGCGGGGGAATATTTCTCCTACGAGCAGTACTTC,CASSVGAGEYFSYEQYF
TRBJ1-4,-,TRBV30,-,TGTGCCTGGAGTGTAATCAGGGAAAAACTGTTTTTT,CAWSVIREKLFF
TRBJ1-6,-,TRBV2,-,TGTGCCAGCAGTGACTCAGGACAATTAAATTCACCCCTCCACTTT,CASSDSGQLNSPLHF
TRBJ1-5,-,TRBV6-1,-,TGTGCCAGCAGTGAAGTGCGGAATAGCAATCAGCCCCAGCATTTT,CASSEVRNSNQPQHF
TRBJ1-5,-,TRBV23-1,-,TGCGCCAGCAGTCGACTAGACCGGGGCAGGGAGGTCAATCAGCCCCAGCATTTT,CASSRLDRGREVNQPQHF
TRBJ1-3,-,TRBV30,-,TGTGCCTGGAATCAAAACTCTGGAAACACCATATATTTT,CAWNQNSGNTIYF
TRBJ1-6,TRBD1,TRBV5-1,few,TGCGCCAGCAGAGGGACAGGGGATAATTCACCCCTCCACTTT,CASRGTGDNSPLHF
TRBJ1-2,TRBD1,TRBV5-1,-,TGCGCCAGCAGCTTGGGACAGGGGGTCGGGGCCTATGGCTACACCTTC,CASSLGQGVGAYGYTF
TRBJ1-2,-,TRBV12-3/TRBV12-4,-,TGTGCCAGCAGTTCCCTACCTAACTATGGCTACACCTTC,CASSSLPNYGYTF
TRBJ1-3,-,TRBV3-1/TRBV3-2,-,TGTGCCACCAGGCAGGCAGGTGGAAACACCATATATTTT,CATRQAGGNTIYF
TRBJ2-7,TRBD2,TRBV7-2,few,TGTGCCAGCAGCTCCACTAGCGGGGGGGGGCCCTACGAGCAGTACTTC,CASSSTSGGGPYEQYF
TRBJ1-5,-,TRBV6-9,-,TGTGCCAGCAGTTCACAGGGTTATCAGCCCCAGCATTTT,CASSSQGYQPQHF
TRBJ1-5,-,TRBV10-2,-,TGCGCCAGCAGTGAGTACCAGGCAGGGCGTTCCAATCAGCCCCAGCATTTT,CASSEYQAGRSNQPQHF
TRBJ1-1,TRBD1,TRBV7-9,-,TGTGCCAGCAGCTTAGCCCTAACAGGGGGGACTGAAGCTTTCTTT,CASSLALTGGTEAFF
TRBJ2-1,-,TRBV6-5,-,TGTGCCAGCAGTTACGACTCCTACTACAATGAGCAGTTCTTC,CASSYDSYYNEQFF
TRBJ1-2,-,TRBV5-1,-,TGCGCCAGCAGCCAAGACAGCTATGGCTACACCTTC,CASSQDSYGYTF
TRBJ1-3,-,TRBV3-1/TRBV3-2,few,TGTGCCAGCAGTACTGCCGGGCAGGGCGCCACCATATATTTT,CASSTAGQGATIYF
TRBJ1-2,-,TRBV5-6,-,TGTGCCAGCAGCCAGGGGCCGTATGGCTACACCTTC,CASSQGPYGYTF
TRBJ1-6,-,TRBV10-2,few,TGCGCCAGCAGTCACGGGGGCGGGAGAAATTCACCCCTCCACTTT,CASSHGGGRNSPLHF
TRBJ1-2,-,TRBV29-1,-,TGCAGCGTTGAGGACAGTAACTATGGCTACACCTTC,CSVEDSNYGYTF
TRBJ2-2,-,TRBV6-5,few,TGTGCCAGCAGCTGGACACCCACCGGGGAGCTGTTTTTT,CASSWTPTGELFF
TRBJ2-7,-,TRBV2,-,TGTGCCAGCAGTGAAGTTGGGGGGTCCAGGACCTACGAGCAGTACTTC,CASSEVGGSRTYEQYF
TRBJ2-5,TRBD2,TRBV2,many,TGTGCCAGCAGATTTAGGACTAGCGGTCTCCAAGAGACCCAGTACTTC,CASRFRTSGLQETQYF
TRBJ2-7,-,TRBV4-1,-,TGCGCCAGCAGCCAAGTGGACGGGGACTACGAGCAGTACTTC,CASSQVDGDYEQYF
TRBJ1-2,-,TRBV9,-,TGTGCCAGCAGCGCCTCAGGGGACGGCTACACCTTC,CASSASGDGYTF
TRBJ2-1,TRBD2,TRBV5-1,-,TGCGCCAGTGCTAGCGGGGGGCCAAATGAGCAGTTCTTC,CASASGGPNEQFF
TRBJ1-6,-,TRBV29-1,-,TGCAGCGTTGGCGAGCTAAATAATTCACCCCTCCACTTT,CSVGELNNSPLHF
TRBJ2-2,TRBD2,TRBV3-1/TRBV3-2,-,TGTGCCAGCAGCCAGCGCGGGGGGGCCACGGAGCTGTTTTTT,CASSQRGGATELFF
TRBJ2-3,-,TRBV6-5,-,TGTGCCAGCAGAGGACAGTTCACAGATACGCAGTATTTT,CASRGQFTDTQYF